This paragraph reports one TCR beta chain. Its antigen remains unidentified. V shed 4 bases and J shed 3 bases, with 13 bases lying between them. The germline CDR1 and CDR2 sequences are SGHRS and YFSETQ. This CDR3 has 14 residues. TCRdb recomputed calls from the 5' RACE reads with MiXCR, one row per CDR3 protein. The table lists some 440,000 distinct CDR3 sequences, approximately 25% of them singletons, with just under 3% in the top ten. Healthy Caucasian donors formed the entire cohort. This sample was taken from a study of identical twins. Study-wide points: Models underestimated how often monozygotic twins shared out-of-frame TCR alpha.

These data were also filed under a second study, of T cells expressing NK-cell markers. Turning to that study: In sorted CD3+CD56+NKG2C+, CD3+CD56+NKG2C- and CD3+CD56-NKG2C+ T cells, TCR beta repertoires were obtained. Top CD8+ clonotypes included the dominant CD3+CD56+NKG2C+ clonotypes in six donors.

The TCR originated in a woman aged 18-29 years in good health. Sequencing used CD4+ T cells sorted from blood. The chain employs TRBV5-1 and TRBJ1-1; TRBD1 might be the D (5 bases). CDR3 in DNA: TGCGCCAGCAGCCCGACTCAGGGTGACACTGAAGCTTTCTTT. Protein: CASSPTQGDTEAFF.